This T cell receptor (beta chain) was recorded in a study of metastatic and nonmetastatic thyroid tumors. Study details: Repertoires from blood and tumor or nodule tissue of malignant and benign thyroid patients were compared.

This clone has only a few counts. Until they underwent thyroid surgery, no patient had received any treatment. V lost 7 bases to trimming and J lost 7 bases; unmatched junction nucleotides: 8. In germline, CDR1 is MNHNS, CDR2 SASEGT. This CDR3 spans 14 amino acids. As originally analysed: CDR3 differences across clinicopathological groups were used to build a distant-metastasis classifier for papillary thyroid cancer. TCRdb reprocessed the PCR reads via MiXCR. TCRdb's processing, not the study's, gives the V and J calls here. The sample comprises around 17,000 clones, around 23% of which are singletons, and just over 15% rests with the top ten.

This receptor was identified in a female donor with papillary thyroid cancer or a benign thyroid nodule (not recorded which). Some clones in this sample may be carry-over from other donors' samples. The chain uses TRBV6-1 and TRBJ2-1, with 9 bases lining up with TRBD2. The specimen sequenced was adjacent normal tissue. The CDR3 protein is CASKNSGSENEQFF. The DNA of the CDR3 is TGTGCCAGCAAAAATAGCGGGAGTGAGAATGAGCAGTTCTTC.